This TCR beta chain was retrieved from a study of control samples from healthy donors and cancer patients. The V segment lost 6 bases and the J segment 4 bases; nucleotides outside the gene matches: 8. Germline V gene sequence: CDR1 KGHSH, CDR2 LQKENI. CDR3 length: 14 amino acids. TCRdb keeps only in-frame clones here, not all; method: immunoSEQ multiplex PCR. The sample includes tens of thousands of clones, around nine tenths of them seen just once. Source material: PBMCs. This sequence originates from a woman between 50 and 59 years old with colorectal cancer. V and J are TRBV18 and TRBJ2-5; 7 bases fit TRBD2. The CDR3 loop is CASSQAGLGETQYF. DNA for the CDR3: TGTGCCAGCTCGCAAGCTGGACTAGGAGAGACCCAGTACTTC.